This TCR beta chain originates from a study of blood T cell repertoires in COVID-19. The overall study: The study drew acute and convalescent COVID-19 samples from the United States, Italy and Spain. T cells, B-cell-depleted T cells, or PBMCs supplied cDNA or gDNA.

Clones were read by immunoSEQ multiplex PCR, and TCRdb kept only the in-frame ones, dropping some. In the table there are around 300,000 clones, more than 80% of which are singletons. The CDR3 spans 15 residues. Trimming shortened V by 6 bases and J by 0 bases, and 12 bases separated the two germline ends. The germline V gene has CDR1 ENHRY and CDR2 SYGVKD. This clone has a handful of counts. The receptor was derived from a woman in her forties with acute or convalescent COVID-19. The chain links TRBV10-3 to TRBJ1-5; no clear D. Sequences were obtained from peripheral blood. The CDR3, as DNA: TGTGCCATCAGCGCGGCATCTTATAGCAATCAGCCCCAGCATTTT. Translating it yields CAISAASYSNQPQHF.